Listed below are T cell receptor beta chains from one sample, sequenced in a study of blood T cell repertoires in COVID-19. Generated by immunoSEQ multiplex PCR, the TCRdb table keeps only in-frame clones and is missing some. The sample holds approximately 29,000 clones; roughly nine tenths are singletons and the top ten take around 13%. What was sequenced was peripheral blood. Every receptor here comes from a man between 65 and 85 years old with active COVID-19. Both conserved end residues are part of each CDR3. Fields, in order: J gene, clone size, V gene, CDR3 length, D gene, CDR3 protein, CDR3 DNA. The D gene is left open where the match is weak. Where a row states a size, it is once, few, many or the class of an expanded clone; other rows omit it.

>TRBJ2-3|.|TRBV30|13|.
CAWSVEEGNTQYF
TGTGCCTGGAGTGTAGAGGAGGGCAACACGCAGTATTTT
>TRBJ2-2|once|TRBV2|16|TRBD2
CASRTSGRARTGELFF
TGTGCCAGCCGGACTAGCGGGAGGGCAAGGACCGGGGAGCTGTTTTTT
>TRBJ2-2|.|TRBV5-6|16|TRBD2
CASSLGGRADTGELFF
TGTGCCAGCAGCTTAGGCGGGAGAGCGGACACCGGGGAGCTGTTTTTT
>TRBJ1-6|.|TRBV28|15|TRBD1
CASSFPGGYNSPLHF
TGTGCCAGCAGTTTCCCAGGGGGCTATAATTCACCCCTCCACTTT
>TRBJ2-4|.|TRBV21-1|15|.
CASSKELAGKNIQYF
TGTGCCAGCAGCAAAGAACTAGCGGGAAAAAACATTCAGTACTTC
>TRBJ2-2|.|TRBV7-2|16|TRBD1
CASSLRGQGDTGELFF
TGTGCCAGCAGCTTACGAGGACAGGGGGACACCGGGGAGCTGTTTTTT
>TRBJ2-2|.|TRBV29-1|14|.
CSATRGLNTGELFF
TGCAGCGCCACCAGGGGCTTGAACACCGGGGAGCTGTTTTTT
>TRBJ2-2|.|TRBV5-1|14|TRBD2
CASSPDGGAGELFF
TGCGCCAGCAGCCCGGACGGGGGGGCCGGGGAGCTGTTTTTT
>TRBJ1-3|.|TRBV19|15|.
CASSAYRETGNTIYF
TGTGCCAGTAGTGCCTACAGGGAGACTGGAAACACCATATATTTT
>TRBJ2-5|.|TRBV6-5|13|TRBD1
CASWGQGLETQYF
TGTGCCAGCTGGGGACAGGGATTGGAGACCCAGTACTTC
>TRBJ2-7|.|TRBV7-2|15|TRBD2
CASSSRSSGPYEQYF
TGTGCCAGCAGCTCCCGGTCTAGCGGGCCCTACGAGCAGTACTTC
>TRBJ2-3|.|TRBV7-2|15|.
CASSPRRFSTDTQYF
TGTGCCAGCAGCCCGAGAAGATTTAGCACAGATACGCAGTATTTT
>TRBJ1-3|.|TRBV4-3|16|TRBD1
CASSQATQGAGNTIYF
TGCGCCAGCAGCCAAGCAACCCAGGGGGCTGGAAACACCATATATTTT
>TRBJ2-2|few|TRBV5-1|15|TRBD1
CASSTGTVNTGELFF
TGCGCCAGCAGCACCGGGACAGTGAACACCGGGGAGCTGTTTTTT
>TRBJ2-5|few|TRBV19|18|TRBD1
CASSPRQGSRSPQETQYF
TGTGCCAGTAGTCCCCGACAGGGGTCGCGGTCCCCGCAAGAGACCCAGTACTTC
>TRBJ2-3|.|TRBV29-1|14|.
CSGAMGTSTDTQYF
TGCAGCGGAGCCATGGGGACTAGCACAGATACGCAGTATTTT
>TRBJ2-3|.|TRBV4-2|16|TRBD2
CASSQDGTSHLNTQYF
TGTGCCAGCAGCCAAGATGGGACTAGCCATTTAAATACGCAGTATTTT
>TRBJ2-3|.|TRBV6-5|16|.
CASSYSWGRNTDTQYF
TGTGCCAGCAGTTACTCCTGGGGGCGGAACACAGATACGCAGTATTTT
>TRBJ2-7|.|TRBV19|14|TRBD2
CASRRTSGSGEQYF
TGTGCCAGTAGGCGGACTAGCGGGAGCGGCGAGCAGTACTTC
>TRBJ2-7|.|TRBV18|15|.
CASSPLSGDTYEQYF
TGTGCCAGCTCCCCCCTTTCCGGGGATACCTACGAGCAGTACTTC
>TRBJ2-7|.|TRBV19|14|.
CASSITVSSYEQYF
TGTGCCAGTAGTATAACAGTAAGCTCCTACGAGCAGTACTTC
>TRBJ1-2|.|TRBV5-4|15|.
CASSLAGGPGYGYTF
TGTGCCAGCAGCTTGGCCGGGGGGCCCGGCTATGGCTACACCTTC
>TRBJ2-3|.|TRBV6-1|16|TRBD2
CASSESSGTRAVAQYF
TGTGCCAGCAGTGAAAGTTCAGGGACTAGGGCCGTAGCGCAGTATTTT
>TRBJ1-6|.|TRBV18|16|.
CASSPRVTANNSPLHF
TGTGCCAGCTCACCCAGGGTGACAGCCAATAATTCACCCCTCCACTTT
>TRBJ2-7|.|TRBV9|13|.
CASSPAGPYEQYF
TGTGCCAGCAGCCCCGCAGGGCCCTACGAGCAGTACTTC
>TRBJ2-1|.|TRBV7-3|15|TRBD1
CASSLMGQGANEQFF
TGTGCCAGCAGCTTAATGGGACAGGGGGCCAATGAGCAGTTCTTC